This TCR beta chain derives from a study of blood T cell repertoires in COVID-19. Background on the study: Sources were T cells, B-cell-depleted T cells, or PBMCs; the material itself was cDNA or gDNA.

As processed by the authors: Reference gene primer amplification gave estimated nucleated cell counts. The data were produced by immunoSEQ multiplex PCR, yet TCRdb's version contains in-frame clones alone and is incomplete. V and J calls and clone size are copied from that table; D and trimming were computed from the DNA. Of roughly 250,000 clones listed, approximately 87% are singletons. The germline V gene has CDR1 MGHRA and CDR2 YSYEKL. The CDR3 loop spans 18 amino acids. V lost 4 bases and J lost 4, with 22 bases in between. This clone was counted between two and nine times. This rearrangement joins TRBV4-1 to TRBJ2-2; TRBD2 is a possible D gene (6 bases). Sequencing input: peripheral blood. The source of this sequence is a human donor in a cohort sampled during active COVID-19. The CDR3 nucleotides read TGCGCCAGCAGCCCAGACTGGGACTCCTCACCCCGCACCGGGGAGCTGTTTTTT. Protein sequence: CASSPDWDSSPRTGELFF.